This T cell receptor beta chain derives from a study of cytomegalovirus exposure and HLA in healthy donors. Data came from immunoSEQ multiplex PCR; TCRdb stores just in-frame clones and leaves some out. The table records some 140,000 clones, roughly nine tenths of them present only once. This clone has ten or more counts. Its matching antigen is unknown. Regarding the study as a whole: Rarity held for most TCR sequences, but there were some public TCRs that occurred in many donors. The classifier, whose performance was assessed in both the original and validation cohorts, reportedly diagnosed cytomegalovirus status with high specificity and sensitivity.

Germline V gene data show CDR1 as KGHSH and CDR2 as LQKENI. V lost 4 bases and J lost 0, with 13 bases in between. The length of the CDR3 is 15 residues. The receptor's source is a man aged 18 to 30 in good health and CMV-seronegative. The rearrangement links TRBV18 to TRBJ2-7; a weak D match, TRBD2 (5 bases). Sequencing was carried out using PBMCs. The DNA of the CDR3 is TGTGCCAGCTCACGCCCCGTAGCGAACTCCTACGAGCAGTACTTC. Translation: CASSRPVANSYEQYF.